This TCR beta chain was identified in a study of beta chain features in type 1 diabetes. Study overall: Patients shared similar age, gender and cell yields with healthy donors. Whole-study findings and limits: When Type 1 diabetes patients were examined, their TCRB CDR3s proved moderately but significantly shorter in all four CD4+ subsets. Any PCR bias toward short templates would affect both groups alike.

This clone was seen more than once but under ten times. No antigen is known for it. All of the isolated RNA was reverse transcribed, so expressed TCRB transcripts were sequenced. Sequenced by immunoSEQ multiplex PCR; TCRdb stores in-frame clones only, minus some. Seen here are under 850,000 clones, 13% observed once, and the top ten hold about 0.02%. This CDR3 is built from 16 residues. Per germline, CDR1 SGDLS and CDR2 YYNGEE. V lost 0 bases and J lost 4, with 14 bases in between. In total, each donor contributed a single heparinised blood draw that averaged about 110 mL. Each sorted fraction was over 95% pure.

This rearrangement joins TRBV9 to TRBJ2-1, with D perhaps being TRBD1 or TRBD2 (5 bases each). This clonotype was sampled from a man in his late teens or twenties with type 1 diabetes. Sequenced input: naive CD4+ T cells from blood. CDR3 residues: CASSVAGGGEYNEQFF. DNA of the CDR3: TGTGCCAGCAGCGTAGCTGGTGGGGGTGAGTACAATGAGCAGTTCTTC.